The entry below gives a single T cell receptor beta chain sequence along with its context. The CDR3 length is 12 residues. V lost 5 bases and J 8 bases, leaving 12 bases between the germline ends. These data belong to a study of blood T cell repertoires in COVID-19. Overall study context: Samples representing acute and convalescent COVID-19 were sourced from the United States, Italy and Spain. In each case, the material was cDNA or gDNA derived from T cells, B-cell-depleted T cells, or PBMCs.

Per the original data handling: Reference gene primers were amplified, and this amplification served to estimate nucleated cell counts. Clones were read by immunoSEQ multiplex PCR, and TCRdb kept only the in-frame ones, dropping some. V, J and clone size were drawn from that table, and D and trimming were deduced from the DNA. Found here are roughly 40,000 clones, 60% to 85% of them singletons; the top ten hold 23%. The specimen was peripheral blood. The chain has TRBV12-3 or TRBV12-4 and TRBJ1-2; D might be TRBD1 (5 bases). The sequence was collected from a man in his 70s with acute or convalescent COVID-19. CDR3 DNA sequence: TGTGCCAGCAGTCCTCTGCGGGGCGGCTACACCTTC. Encoded protein: CASSPLRGGYTF.